The subject of this entry is one T cell receptor (beta chain). Its cognate antigen has yet to be identified. Base qualities are not recorded, but no much larger clone differs from it by a single base. TCR CDR3 regions were amplified from genomic DNA by multiplex PCR using the deep immunoSEQ assay. Extracted genomic DNA from each cell subset was spread evenly across all wells of several immunoSEQ 96-well plates, with each plate serving as a replicate. For sorted subsets, about 0.2 ug genomic DNA, equal to approximately 30,000 T cell genomes, was loaded into each replicate PCR. Purified libraries were measured with a Qubit 3.0 fluorometer, size-checked on a Bioanalyzer 2100, and measured again with the KAPA Library Quantification kit. A separate single-read 150-cycle Illumina NextSeq 550 flow cell was used to sequence each immunoSEQ 96-well plate. In the original analysis: Because the immunoSEQ output held only junctional sequences and lacked quality scores, the filtering could not match the filtering applied to full-length reads. Sequences were annotated with PyIR, a Python wrapper for IgBLAST v1.9, and V/J genes and CDR3 were assigned using IMGT germline references. Any read was removed if the V/J assignment was weak (E-value above 1e-6), the CDR3 was missing, or the read contained stop codons, out-of-frame junctions, or ambiguous translated residues. V3J clonotypes were defined by identical inferred V gene, J gene, and CDR3 amino acid sequence. The percentage overlap between two repertoires was calculated by dividing the number of shared unique clonotypes by the size of the smaller repertoire. Repertoire richness was assessed with RTK rarefaction, the Chao1 estimator, and Recon v2.1 estimates of unobserved clonotypes. Generation probabilities for all TCRbeta clonotypes obtained by the gDNA method from several donors were computed using OLGA. TCRdb mirrors the immuneACCESS table, restricted to in-frame sequences. Some clones are absent from its copies; in checked studies, under half trace to an unresolved V gene, and the reason for the others is unknown. The V and J calls and the clone size are those of that table, but D and trimming were determined from the DNA. This sample lists about 2.3 million clones; over 85% were detected once. The top ten clonotypes cover about 0.39% of the sample.

Per the germline V gene, SGHRS is the CDR1 and YFSETQ is the CDR2. Compared with germline, V lacks 5 bases and J lacks 5 bases; bases without a gene match: 10. Its CDR3 holds 14 amino acids, cysteine through phenylalanine. The sequence is cut down to CDR3 DNA, 42 bases in frame from base 1. The data are from a study of shared clonotypes between healthy human individuals (dated by TCRdb to 2019 to 2021). Some background on the complete study: A couple of women and a few men aged 18 to 49 years were included in the cohort. To increase sequencing depth and limit assay-specific biases, TCR repertoire library preparation and sequencing were carried out by different laboratories using diverse techniques. Between about 0.94 and 8.9 billion PBMCs per donor were obtained by leukapheresis. To estimate repertoire size and how much clonotype sharing occurs between individuals, the study deeply sequenced the blood TCR repertoires of roughly 5 healthy adults. For each donor, CD4 naive and CD4 memory were each given three plates, CD8 naive was given two plates, and CD8 memory was given one plate. The paper's findings and limits, for the study overall: Sampling was restricted to blood, and TCR repertoires in tissue are likely to differ from TCR repertoires in blood. Across four donors, around 5.4% of naive CD4, approximately 3.5% of naive CD8, 2% to 2.5% of memory CD4, and about 0.4% of memory CD8 clonotypes were shared. The small number of donors limited the genetic and exposure-history diversity represented. Pairwise subsampling led to the expectation that sequencing depth would affect the degree of clonotype sharing among donors. Compared with non-shared clonotypes, the clonotypes found in all four sorted-subset donors had higher generation probabilities. Naive subsets generally had larger estimated clonotype richness than memory subsets. Incomplete sequencing was indicated by rarefaction of sorted-subset datasets, despite the large sequencing depth.

Donors were healthy HIV-negative adults with no recently reported acute infections or vaccinations. All donors were Caucasian adults living in Nashville, Tennessee, USA. Magnetic negative selection was used to enrich CD4+ T cells, after which naive cells were positively selected on CD45RA and the negative fraction became the memory subset. Blood was collected by leukapheresis, and PBMCs were isolated by Ficoll-Histopaque density gradient centrifugation and then cryopreserved in liquid nitrogen vapor phase. Purity and quantity of every magnetically sorted T cell population were checked by analytical flow cytometry. Genomic DNA was isolated from each sorted fraction and quantified by UV absorbance on a Nanodrop 2000c.

The rearranged chain carries TRBV5-1 and TRBJ2-7, with 7 junctional bases fitting TRBD2. The sequencing sample was made of naive CD4+ T cells from PBMCs. The cell subset or site label on this specimen signifies: CD45RA+ positively selected. This receptor was taken from a young man in good health. Some clones in this sample may be carry-over from other donors' samples. The base sequence is TGCGCCAGCAGTTACCGGACTAGTACCGACGAGCAGTACTTC. Translated, this gives CASSYRTSTDEQYF.